The 26 T cell receptor beta chains below were found in one sample sequenced in a study of CD8+CD57+ T cells in acquired aplastic anemia. Genomic DNA, the template, was used for profiling of the TCR beta VDJ and CDR3. TCRdb used MiXCR to reprocess the reads, holding one entry per CDR3 protein. The sample carries approximately 250,000 distinct CDR3 sequences, 70% to 85% recorded once. For sequencing, patients were chosen who had shown expansion of CD8+CD57+ cells by flow cytometry. The sequenced sample consisted of sorted CD4+, CD8+, or CD8+CD57+ T cells (not recorded which) from PBMCs. These receptors were taken from a human donor with aplastic anemia.

The V call is TRBV19, the J call TRBJ2-7; 8 bases map to TRBD2. Germline V gives CDR1 LNHDA, CDR2 SQIVND (reference sequence). This CDR3 is built from 15 residues. V was clipped by 11 bases and J by 5 bases; unmatched bases: 17. The CDR3 spells CAGSPIHGGGNEQYV. DNA for the CDR3: TGTGCCGGCAGCCCTATTCACGGGGGGGGCAACGAGCAGTACGTC.

The genes are TRBV20-1 and TRBJ2-3; D ambiguous. The CDR3 has 13 amino acids. Germline values: CDR1 DFQATT, CDR2 SNEGSKA (reference sequence). V lost 0 bases and J 3 bases, leaving 7 bases between the germline ends. The CDR3: CSARDLTTDTQYF. CDR3 in DNA: TGCAGTGCTAGAGATCTAACAACAGATACGCAGTATTTT.

This rearrangement joins TRBV2 to TRBJ1-1, with TRBD1 identical over 8 bases. Trimming removed 3 bases from V and 7 bases from J; junction bases left unmatched: 13. The germline gives CDR1 SNHLY, CDR2 FYNNEI. The CDR3 extends over 16 amino acids. The CDR3 region is CASSEGGTGLGFEAFF. In nucleotides, the CDR3 is TGTGCCAGCAGTGAGGGGGGGACAGGCCTCGGCTTTGAAGCTTTCTTT.

J is TRBJ1-5 and V is TRBV2, with D possibly being TRBD1 (5 bases). Trimming cost V 8 bases and J 13 bases, with 21 bases left between them. Germline CDR1 SNHLY, CDR2 FYNNEI. The CDR3 sequence is 13 residues long. The CDR3 sequence is CASGGRGGHPQHF. In DNA, the CDR3 is TGTGCCAGCGGGGGACGGGGAGGTCATCCGCAGCATTTT.

This clonotype was counted once. The chain has TRBV12-5 and TRBJ2-7; 8 bases match TRBD1. CDR1 LGHNT and CDR2 FRNRAP come from the germline V gene. J was trimmed by 6 bases and V by 4 bases; bases with no gene match: 14. This CDR3 is built from 16 residues. In nucleotides, the CDR3 is TGTGCTAGTGGTTCACCGGGACAGGCGAACCTGGCCGAGCAGTACGTC. Translation gives CASGSPGQANLAEQYV.

The chain combines TRBV2 with TRBJ2-7, with TRBD1 matching over 7 bases. Germline loops: CDR1 SNHLY, CDR2 FYNNEI. V lost 8 bases and J lost 0; bases outside the gene matches: 4. This CDR3 is built from 13 residues. CDR3 protein: CASSRQGSYEQYF. In DNA, the CDR3 is TGTGCCAGCTCAAGACAGGGCTCCTACGAGCAGTACTTC.

On this clonotype: An end of the junction differs from the germline gene, which may be a read error. The chain employs TRBV7-6 and TRBJ2-1, with D possibly TRBD1 on 6 matching bases. This CDR3 region has 14 residues. Germline lookup yields CDR1 SGHVS and CDR2 FNYEAQ. CDR3 sequence: CASSLGAGGYNSLF. CDR3 nucleotide sequence: TGTGCCAGCAGCTTGGGGGCGGGCGGCTATAATTCACTCTTC. The whole variable domain, remainder taken from reference TRBV7-6 and TRBJ2-1, is GAGVSQSPRYKVTKRGQDVALRCDPISGHVSLYWYRQALGQGPEFLTYFNYEAQQDKSGLPNDRFSAERPEGSISTLTIQRTEQRDSAMYRCASSLGAGGYNSLFGPGTRLTVL.

The chain is built from TRBV5-5 and TRBJ2-5; D might be TRBD1 (5 bases). The CDR3 runs to 14 residues. The germline gives CDR1 SGHKS, CDR2 YYEKEE (reference sequence). V lost 4 bases, J lost 2 bases, and 12 bases lay in between. CDR3 loop: CASSTGGKQETQYF. Written as DNA, the CDR3 is TGTGCCAGCAGCACAGGCGGCAAGCAAGAGACCCAGTACTTC.

As concerns this clonotype: A junction end diverges from the germline sequence, so it may reflect a read error. CDR3 region: CASSFQRSGGSDESF. CDR3 DNA: TGTGCCAGCAGCTTTCAAAGGAGCGGGGGGAGCGATGAGTCCTTT. The rearrangement joins TRBV7-9 to TRBJ1-1; tentative D call: TRBD1 (5 bases). Per the germline V gene, CDR1 is SEHNR and CDR2 is FQNEAQ (reference sequence). This CDR3 is built from 15 residues. Looking up the rest from reference TRBV7-9 and TRBJ1-1 gives the full variable domain: DTGVSQNPRHKITKRGQNVTFRCDPISEHNRLYWYRQTLGQGPEFLTYFQNEAQLEKSRLLSDRFSAERPKGSFSTLEIQRTEQGDSAMYLCASSFQRSGGSDESFGQGTRLTVV.

With regard to this clonotype: A junction boundary mismatches the germline segment, possibly from a read error. The rearrangement uses TRBV9 and TRBJ2-3, with D perhaps assigned TRBD1 or TRBD2 (6 bases each). Germline assignment: CDR1 SGDLS and CDR2 YYNGEE. The CDR3 runs to 13 residues. The CDR3 region has the DNA TGTGCCAGCAGCGACGGGGGCAGTTCAGCGCCGCAGTTT. Translated: CASSDGGSSAPQF.

With respect to this clonotype: Given the absence of the conserved phenylalanine or tryptophan at the CDR3 end, a read error is likely. The DNA is left out, because the CDR3 cannot be placed on it with certainty; the CDR3 is given as TCRdb lists it. The chain recombines TRBV7-9 with TRBJ2-3; the D call in the table, TRBD1, was not verified against the DNA. Germline V gives CDR1 SEHNR, CDR2 FQNEAQ (reference sequence). From its first to its last residue, the CDR3 has 13 amino acids. CDR3 in amino acids: CASSRTGNEQFFG.

This clonotype has at least ten counts. The chain carries TRBV2 and TRBJ2-3; D perhaps matches TRBD1 (7 bases). The end of the DNA is better explained by TRBJ2-7, so the J call may be wrong. Per the germline V gene, CDR1 is SNHLY and CDR2 is FYNNEI. The CDR3 sequence is 13 residues long. In DNA, the CDR3 is TGTGCCAGCAGTGATGGGGGGACAGATGAGCAGTACTTC. It codes for CASSDGGTDEQYF.

Worth noting for this clonotype: The junction and the germline gene differ at one end; a read error may be behind it. The chain links TRBV7-8 to TRBJ2-5; D is perhaps TRBD2 (5 bases). Germline V gene data show CDR1 as SGHVS and CDR2 as FQNEAQ. CDR3 length: 16 residues. The CDR3 DNA reads as TGTGCCAGCAGCTTCGCCGGAGGTGGCGAGTTAGAGACTCAGTACTTC. This gives the protein CASSFAGGGELETQYF.

About this clonotype: One end of the junction varies from germline; a read error may be responsible. The rearrangement links TRBV9 to TRBJ2-3, with 11 bases identical to TRBD2. There are 14 residues in the CDR3. Germline V lookup: CDR1 SGDLS, CDR2 YYNGEE. CDR3 in amino acids: CASSLAGGANTQYF. The CDR3 nucleotides are TGTGCCAGCAGTTTAGCGGGGGGGGCGAACACGCAATATTTT.

As to this clonotype: The DNA is left out, because the CDR3 cannot be placed on it with certainty; the CDR3 is given as TCRdb lists it. The genes are TRBV7-2 and TRBJ1-5. Looked up from germline, CDR1 is SGHTA and CDR2 is FQGNSA. Including both end residues, the CDR3 is 14 amino acids long. The CDR3 reads CASSFAYGNQAQQF.

Comment on this clonotype: Because the CDR3's place on the DNA is in doubt, the DNA is left out and the CDR3 is given as listed by TCRdb. This rearrangement joins TRBV7-8 to TRBJ2-3; the D call TRBD1 from the table was never checked on the DNA. From its first to its last residue, the CDR3 has 14 amino acids. Germline V gene data show CDR1 as SGHVS and CDR2 as FQNEAQ. The CDR3 protein is CASSWGRGSNYRYF.

The chain has TRBV7-2 and TRBJ2-5; D gene uncertain. The CDR3 contains 16 residues. Germline V gene lookup returns CDR1 SGHTA and CDR2 FQGNSA. The V gene lost 0 bases and the J gene lost 5 bases, with 16 bases spanning the gap. CDR3 coding DNA: TGTGCCAGCAGCTTAGCTCGAACTCCCGGTACGGAGACCCAGTACTTC. Its protein product is CASSLARTPGTETQYF.

On this clonotype itself: The junction differs from germline at one of its ends, possibly a read error. The V and J genes are TRBV7-8 and TRBJ2-3; D is tentatively TRBD1 or TRBD2 (6 bases each). This CDR3 is 14 amino acids long. Germline assignment: CDR1 SGHVS and CDR2 FQNEAQ. CDR3 sequence reads: CASSFGGTGGQLYF. In DNA form, the CDR3 reads TGTGCCAGCAGCTTCGGGGGTACGGGTGGACAGTTGTACTTT.

J is TRBJ1-1 and V is TRBV10-3; TRBD1 matches at 10 bases. V was pared by 0 bases and J by 10 bases, with 5 bases of the junction left unmatched. CDR3 length equals 14 residues. Germline V gene sequence: CDR1 ENHRY, CDR2 SYGVKD. The chain's CDR3 is CAISESDRGLGAFF. The CDR3 nucleotides are TGTGCCATCAGTGAGTCCGACAGGGGGCTTGGAGCTTTCTTT.

The rearrangement joins TRBV7-9 to TRBJ2-3; D possibly corresponds to TRBD2 (6 bases). The V gene's germline CDR1 is SEHNR and CDR2 FQNEAQ (reference sequence). V was shortened by 3 bases and J by 15 bases, with 19 bases between the two germline ends. The CDR3 sequence is 13 residues long. This chain's CDR3 is CASSFASAMTSYF. The CDR3, as DNA: TGTGCCAGCAGCTTTGCTAGCGCAATGACGAGTTATTTT.

The gene calls are TRBV25-1 and TRBJ2-1; D remains unclear. Germline V gene sequence: CDR1 MGHDK, CDR2 SYGVNS. This CDR3 contains 12 residues. Trimming removed 5 bases at V and 4 bases at J, with 6 bases between. In DNA form, the CDR3 reads TGTGCCAGCAGTCGACGGTACAATGAGCAGTTCTTC. The encoded protein is CASSRRYNEQFF. Full variable domain (outside the CDR3, taken from reference TRBV25-1 and TRBJ2-1): EADIYQTPRYLVIGTGKKITLECSQTMGHDKMYWYQQDPGMELHLIHYSYGVNSTEKGDLSSESTVSRIRTEHFPLTLESARPSHTSQYLCASSRRYNEQFFGPGTRLTVL.

The gene calls are TRBV9 and TRBJ2-5, with D maybe TRBD1 (5 bases). Per the germline V gene, CDR1 is SGDLS and CDR2 is YYNGEE. The CDR3 length is 12 residues. V was shortened by 10 bases and J by 11 bases, with 21 bases between the two germline ends. This CDR3 is CAGLGAGNTQYF. In nucleotides, the CDR3 is TGTGCCGGCCTAGGGGCTGGGAACACTCAGTACTTC.

Concerning this clonotype itself: A junction end diverges from the germline sequence, so it may reflect a read error. The chain uses TRBV7-2 and TRBJ2-1; possibly TRBD1 or TRBD2 for D (5 bases each). The germline gives CDR1 SGHTA, CDR2 FQGNSA. The CDR3 is 13 residues long. CDR3 bases: TGTGCCAGCAGCTTAGGGGGGATTCCCGAGACGTACTTC. Protein sequence: CASSLGGIPETYF.

The J gene is TRBJ1-2, the V gene TRBV7-9; unclear D gene. V was trimmed by 9 bases and J by 10 bases, leaving 30 bases between them. CDR3 length: 16 amino acids. Germline-derived CDR1 and CDR2 are SEHNR and FQNEAQ (reference sequence). As DNA, the CDR3 is TGTGCCAGTGGCGACCCAGTGTGGCGCGTGCAGTACTTCTACACCTTC. Amino acids: CASGDPVWRVQYFYTF.

Turning to this clonotype: Germline is not matched at one junction end, which may reflect a read error. V gene TRBV7-9 combines with J gene TRBJ2-5, with D maybe TRBD1 (5 bases). From germline, CDR1 is SEHNR and CDR2 FQNEAQ (reference sequence). The CDR3 is 15 amino acids. CDR3 nucleotide sequence: TGTGCCAGCAGCTCTGGCCAGATTGGGGCTTTCTTCCAACACTTC. Translated: CASSSGQIGAFFQHF. Variable domain in full (rest from reference TRBV7-9 and TRBJ2-5): DTGVSQNPRHKITKRGQNVTFRCDPISEHNRLYWYRQTLGQGPEFLTYFQNEAQLEKSRLLSDRFSAERPKGSFSTLEIQRTEQGDSAMYLCASSSGQIGAFFQHFGPGTRLLVL.

Comment on this clonotype: Its ends do not fully match the called genes, so a read error is possible. This chain uses TRBV7-4 with TRBJ2-1, with D possibly matching TRBD2 (5 bases). CDR3 length: 12 amino acids. Germline V CDR1 and CDR2: SGHVT, SQSDAQ. The CDR3 reads CASSRTGNEQSF. CDR3 bases: TGTGCCAGCAGCCGAACGGGGAATGAGCAGTCCTTC.